The 9 T cell receptor beta chains below come from one sample, sequenced in a study of shared clonotypes between healthy human individuals. TCRdb's copy holds only in-frame clones and misses some; the assay was immunoSEQ multiplex PCR. The sample includes 900,000 to 1,200,000 clones, 75% to 80% of them seen just once. Sequencing input: memory CD4+ T cells from PBMCs. Subset meaning: CD45RA-negative fraction. The receptors stem from a man aged 18-30 years in good health. Some clones in this sample may be carry-over from other donors' samples.

About this clone itself: A much larger clone lies one base from this, so it may be a read error. This rearrangement joins TRBV11-3 to TRBJ2-5; TRBD2 matches 10 bases. The CDR3 has 14 residues. Germline V CDR1 and CDR2: SGHNT, YENEEA. In DNA, the CDR3 is TGTGCCAGCAGCTTAGCTAGCGGGGGAGAGACCCAGCACTTC. Its translation is CASSLASGGETQHF. The whole variable domain, remainder taken from reference TRBV11-3 and TRBJ2-5, is EAGVVQSPRYKIIEKKQPVAFWCNPISGHNTLYWYLQNLGQGPELLIRYENEEAVDDSQLPKDRFSAERLKGVDSTLKIQPAELGDSAVYLCASSLASGGETQHFGPGTRLLVL.

CDR3 sequence reads: CASSGGQGVETQYF. CDR3 nucleotide sequence: TGTGCCAGCTCGGGTGGTCAGGGCGTGGAGACCCAGTACTTC. V and J are TRBV18 and TRBJ2-5; TRBD1 is a possible D gene (5 bases). CDR3 size: 14 residues. Trimming removed 6 bases from V and 5 bases from J, with 16 bases in between. Germline V gives CDR1 KGHSH, CDR2 LQKENI.

The chain links TRBV25-1 to TRBJ2-4; either TRBD1 or TRBD2 may supply D (5 bases each). The CDR3 has 13 amino acids. Trimming took off 4 bases at V and 12 bases at J, with 16 bases between the two ends. The germline gives CDR1 MGHDK, CDR2 SYGVNS. The CDR3 loop reads CASSGALGTDQYF. CDR3 coding DNA: TGTGCCAGCAGTGGAGCCCTGGGGACCGATCAGTACTTC.

V and J are TRBV12-2 and TRBJ1-3. TRBV12-2 is a pseudogene. The CDR3 spans 13 residues. The CDR3 here is CASRSRSGNTIYF. In nucleotides, the CDR3 is TGTGCAAGTCGCTCACGCTCTGGAAACACCATATATTTT.

V gene TRBV5-4 combines with J gene TRBJ1-1; 7 bases align to TRBD1. Germline V gene data show CDR1 as SGHNT and CDR2 as YYREEE (reference sequence). Trimming at V came to 2 bases and at J to 5 bases, leaving 6 bases not matched to a gene. The CDR3 spans 14 residues. As DNA, the CDR3 is TGTGCCAGCAGCTTAGGAGGGGGCTCAACTGAAGCTTTCTTT. Protein: CASSLGGGSTEAFF.

The V and J genes are TRBV28 and TRBJ2-7; 10 bases align to TRBD2. The germline CDR1 and CDR2 sequences are MDHEN and SYDVKM. CDR3 length: 14 residues. The V gene end was trimmed by 8 bases and the J gene end by 4 bases; junction bases not matched to a gene: 8. The CDR3 sequence is CASLSLAGHYEQYF. The CDR3 DNA reads as TGTGCCAGCCTCTCACTAGCGGGACATTACGAGCAGTACTTC. The full variable domain, with the rest looked up from reference TRBV28 and TRBJ2-7, is DVKVTQSSRYLVKRTGEKVFLECVQDMDHENMFWYRQDPGLGLRLIYFSYDVKMKEKGDIPEGYSVSREKKERFSLILESASTNQTSMYLCASLSLAGHYEQYFGPGTRLTVT.

This rearrangement joins TRBV9 to TRBJ2-5, with 9 bases identical to TRBD1. In germline, CDR1 is SGDLS, CDR2 YYNGEE. J gave up 5 bases and V 4 bases, and 9 bases lay outside the gene matches. The CDR3 is 15 residues long. This CDR3 is CASSPNTGGGETQYF. Written as DNA, the CDR3 is TGTGCCAGCAGCCCCAATACAGGGGGCGGGGAGACCCAGTACTTC.

CDR3 loop: CASSIHRDRGTINEKLFF. In DNA form, the CDR3 reads TGTGCCAGCAGCATTCACCGGGACAGGGGGACGATTAATGAAAAACTGTTTTTT. The chain recombines TRBV5-4 with TRBJ1-4; 11 bases fit TRBD1. Germline assignment: CDR1 SGHNT and CDR2 YYREEE (reference sequence). This CDR3 spans 18 amino acids. The V segment lost 4 bases and the J segment 4 bases; nucleotides outside the gene matches: 12.

The chain carries TRBV7-4 and TRBJ2-7, with 7 bases identical to TRBD1. The germline V gene encodes CDR1 SGHVT and CDR2 SQSDAQ. V lost 4 bases to trimming and J lost 2 bases; unmatched junction nucleotides: 14. There are 17 residues in the CDR3. The CDR3 DNA reads as TGTGCCAGCAGCTCCTCGGAGAGAGACAGGGATACCTACGAGCAGTACTTC. Its translation is CASSSSERDRDTYEQYF.